These T cell receptor beta chains were read from a single sample in a study of shared clonotypes between healthy human individuals. Sequenced by immunoSEQ multiplex PCR; TCRdb stores in-frame clones only, minus some. The sample lists fewer than 1.8 million clones, around 98.5% seen once, with approximately 0.4% in the top ten. Sequencing was carried out using naive CD4+ T cells sorted from blood. The receptor source for this set is a man aged 25-45 years in good health. The CDR3 runs from the conserved cysteine through the conserved F or W. The order of the fields is J gene, clone size, D gene, CDR3 length, V gene, CDR3 DNA, CDR3 protein. The D gene is left open where the match is weak. Where a row states a size, it is once, few, many or the class of an expanded clone; other rows omit it.

>TRBJ2-2|once|TRBD1|14|TRBV7-9
TGTGCCAGCAGCCGGGGACAGATCACCGGGGAGCTGTTTTTT
CASSRGQITGELFF
>TRBJ2-2|-|TRBD1|16|TRBV29-1
TGCAGCGCCGAATCTTCCGGGACAGCGAACACCGGGGAGCTGTTTTTT
CSAESSGTANTGELFF
>TRBJ2-1|-|TRBD2|15|TRBV2
TGTGCCAGCAGTGAGTCACTAGCGGTTTACAATGAGCAGTTCTTC
CASSESLAVYNEQFF
>TRBJ1-5|-|-|16|TRBV5-1
TGCGCCAGCAGCTTGGGGGGCTGGGGTCAGGGTCAGCCCCAGCATTTT
CASSLGGWGQGQPQHF
>TRBJ2-1|-|TRBD2|16|TRBV5-1
TGCGCCAGCAGCCCGGGACTAGCGGGAGGTTACAATGAGCAGTTCTTC
CASSPGLAGGYNEQFF
>TRBJ2-5|once|TRBD2|15|TRBV6-6
TGTGCCAGCAGTTGGTCTAGCGGGAGGGCGGAGACCCAGTACTTC
CASSWSSGRAETQYF
>TRBJ2-3|-|-|13|TRBV6-5
TGTGCCAGCAGTTACAGAACTGCAGATACGCAGTATTTT
CASSYRTADTQYF
>TRBJ1-2|-|TRBD1|15|TRBV9
TGTGCCAGCAGCTTACAGGGGATAGCTAACTATGGCTACACCTTC
CASSLQGIANYGYTF
>TRBJ2-7|-|-|12|TRBV6-1
TGTGCCAGCAGGGCAGGAACGTGGGAGCAGTACTTC
CASRAGTWEQYF
>TRBJ2-7|-|-|12|TRBV11-1
TGTGCCAGCAGCGCAGGGTACTACGAGCAGTACTTC
CASSAGYYEQYF
>TRBJ1-1|-|-|12|TRBV7-9
TGTGCCAGCAGCTTAGGTTGGACTGAAGCTTTCTTT
CASSLGWTEAFF
>TRBJ1-1|once|-|14|TRBV5-5
TGTGCCAGCAGCTTTATTCCCGGTAACACTGAAGCTTTCTTT
CASSFIPGNTEAFF
>TRBJ1-2|-|-|12|TRBV2
TGTGCCAGCAGTGAAGACAGCTATGGCTACACCTTC
CASSEDSYGYTF
>TRBJ2-7|-|-|15|TRBV7-6
TGTGCCAGCAGCCAAGCGGCAGGGATAGGCCACGAGCAGTACTTC
CASSQAAGIGHEQYF
>TRBJ1-5|-|-|15|TRBV2
TGTGCCAGTGACCAAGGCAGAGAAAGGGTTCAGCCCCAGCATTTT
CASDQGRERVQPQHF
>TRBJ2-7|-|-|14|TRBV7-6
TGTGCCAGCAGACTTAGTGGGGGGACCTACGAGCAGTACTTC
CASRLSGGTYEQYF
>TRBJ2-7|-|-|13|TRBV29-1
TGCAGCGTACGATTTCCGGGTCCGTTCGAGCAGTACTTC
CSVRFPGPFEQYF
>TRBJ2-1|-|-|15|TRBV11-3
TGTGCCAGCAGCTTAGACAGGGGTTTAGGCAATGAGCAGTTCTTC
CASSLDRGLGNEQFF
>TRBJ1-3|-|TRBD1|15|TRBV9
TGTGCCAGCAGCGTCACACAGGGGCCTGGAAACACCATATATTTT
CASSVTQGPGNTIYF
>TRBJ1-5|-|-|17|TRBV5-1
TGCGCCAGCAGCTTGTTTCCGGGGGCGAATTCCCTTTCGCCCCAGCATTTT
CASSLFPGANSLSPQHF
>TRBJ2-1|-|-|13|TRBV30
TGTGCCCGGTTAGGGACTCACTACAATGAGCAGTTCTTC
CARLGTHYNEQFF
>TRBJ2-3|-|-|14|TRBV7-5
TGTGTCAGAAGCCCAGGCAAGGAGAAAGATACGCAGTATTTT
CVRSPGKEKDTQYF
>TRBJ2-1|-|TRBD2|15|TRBV25-1
TGTGCCAGCAGTGGAGCTAGCGGGAGTAGTAATGAGCAGTTCTTC
CASSGASGSSNEQFF
>TRBJ2-5|-|-|13|TRBV7-2
TGTGCCAGCCTCATGCGAAGACAAGAGACCCAGTACTTC
CASLMRRQETQYF
>TRBJ2-2|-|TRBD1|16|TRBV7-3
TGTGCCAGCAGCTTATTGGCCAGGGGGTCGGCCGGGGAGCTGTTTTTT
CASSLLARGSAGELFF
>TRBJ1-5|-|-|17|TRBV27
TGTGCCAGCAGTTTATTCGGGGTGGACGGAAACAATCAGCCCCAGCATTTT
CASSLFGVDGNNQPQHF
>TRBJ2-2|-|-|14|TRBV6-1
-
CASSTSTGTGELFF
>TRBJ1-1|-|-|14|TRBV9
TGTGCCAGCAGCGTAGACAGCAAAAACACTGAAGCTTTCTTT
CASSVDSKNTEAFF
>TRBJ2-1|-|-|16|TRBV5-1
TGCGCCAGCAGCTTCAGGGGTCGGTTTGTTAGCAATGAGCAGTTCTTC
CASSFRGRFVSNEQFF
>TRBJ2-1|-|-|15|TRBV28
TGTGCCAGCAGGCGGGGCGCTGCAAGGAACAATGAGCAGTTCTTC
CASRRGAARNNEQFF
>TRBJ2-1|-|TRBD1|15|TRBV18
TGTGCCAGCTCAGCCCTGACAGGGGATTTCAATGAGCAGTTCTTC
CASSALTGDFNEQFF
>TRBJ2-2|-|-|15|TRBV6-5
TGTGCCAGCAGCTACAGGACGGCGAACACCGGGGAGCTGTTTTTT
CASSYRTANTGELFF
>TRBJ1-5|once|-|14|TRBV10-1
TGCGCCAGCAGTGAAAGTGGTTCCAATCAGCCCCAGCATTTT
CASSESGSNQPQHF
>TRBJ2-7|-|-|13|TRBV2
TGTGCCAGCCAGATCGGGGAGGCCTACGAGCAGTACTTC
CASQIGEAYEQYF
>TRBJ2-4|-|TRBD2|19|TRBV5-4
TGTGCCAGCAGCGCCCTCCCGACTAACGCGGGAGGGCCCAAAAACATTCAGTACTTC
CASSALPTNAGGPKNIQYF
>TRBJ2-2|-|-|16|TRBV11-2
TGTGCCAGCAGCAAGGAGCCGGGACTGAGGCCCGGGGAGCTGTTTTTT
CASSKEPGLRPGELFF
>TRBJ2-2|-|-|14|TRBV5-1
TGCGCCAGCAGCTTACCGGACAGCACCGGGGAGCTGTTTTTT
CASSLPDSTGELFF
>TRBJ1-1|-|-|14|TRBV6-5
TGTGCCAGCAGCGACAGGATCGTGGACACTGAAGCTTTCTTT
CASSDRIVDTEAFF
>TRBJ2-1|-|-|14|TRBV29-1
TGCAGCGTTGGCGGTCAAGGCTTTATGTATGAGCAGTTCTTC
CSVGGQGFMYEQFF
>TRBJ1-4|-|-|16|TRBV15
TGTGCCACCAGCAGAGATATTGGAGCTGCGGGTGAAAAACTGTTTTTT
CATSRDIGAAGEKLFF
>TRBJ2-5|once|-|15|TRBV11-2
TGTGCCAGCAGCTCTCTACGGTCGTACCAAGAGACCCAGTACTTC
CASSSLRSYQETQYF
>TRBJ1-5|-|-|14|TRBV19
TGTGCCAGTAGTATAGAAGAAGGGTGGCAGCCCCAGCATTTT
CASSIEEGWQPQHF
>TRBJ2-7|once|TRBD2|20|TRBV6-1
TGTGCCAGCAGTGAACCTTTAGCGGGAGAACTGTCCTCAAACGCCTACGAGCAGTACTTC
CASSEPLAGELSSNAYEQYF
>TRBJ2-6|-|-|16|TRBV28
TGTGCCAGCAGTTTAATAGGCTTATCTGGGGCCAACGTCCTGACTTTC
CASSLIGLSGANVLTF
>TRBJ2-5|-|TRBD1|14|TRBV5-1
TGCGCCAGCAGCGAGGGGACAGGCCAAGAGACCCAGTACTTC
CASSEGTGQETQYF
>TRBJ2-3|-|-|14|TRBV7-9
TGTGCCAGCAGCCCACGGGATAGCACAGATACGCAGTATTTT
CASSPRDSTDTQYF
>TRBJ2-7|-|-|13|TRBV10-3
TGTGCCATCGGATCGACAGAAACCTACGAGCAGTACTTC
CAIGSTETYEQYF
>TRBJ1-5|-|-|13|TRBV6-5
TGTGCCAGCAGTTACGAGGGGCGTCAGCCCCAGCATTTT
CASSYEGRQPQHF
>TRBJ1-1|-|-|13|TRBV5-4
TGTGCCAGCAGCTTGAAAGTGAACACTGAAGCTTTCTTT
CASSLKVNTEAFF
>TRBJ2-5|-|-|12|TRBV10-3
TGTGCCATCAGTGAGGGGGCTGAGACCCAGTACTTC
CAISEGAETQYF
>TRBJ2-2|-|-|16|TRBV4-1
TGCGCCAGCAGCCAAGAAGCAGCTACGAACACCGGGGAGCTGTTTTTT
CASSQEAATNTGELFF